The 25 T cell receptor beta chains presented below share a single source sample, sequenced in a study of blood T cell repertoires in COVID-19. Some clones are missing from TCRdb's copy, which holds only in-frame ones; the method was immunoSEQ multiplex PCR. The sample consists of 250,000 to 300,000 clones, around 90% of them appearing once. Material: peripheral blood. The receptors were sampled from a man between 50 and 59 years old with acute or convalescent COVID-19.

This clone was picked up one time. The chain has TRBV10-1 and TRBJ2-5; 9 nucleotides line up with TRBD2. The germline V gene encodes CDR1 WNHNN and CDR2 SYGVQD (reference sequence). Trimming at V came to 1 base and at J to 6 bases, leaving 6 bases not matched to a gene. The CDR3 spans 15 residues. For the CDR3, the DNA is TGCGCCAGCAGTGAGTGGAAGCGGGGGGTAAAGACCCAGTACTTC. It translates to CASSEWKRGVKTQYF.

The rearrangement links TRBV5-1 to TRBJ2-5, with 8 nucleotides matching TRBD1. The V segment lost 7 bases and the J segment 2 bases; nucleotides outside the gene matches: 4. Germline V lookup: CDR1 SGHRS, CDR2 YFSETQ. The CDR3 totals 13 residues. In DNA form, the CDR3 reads TGCGCCAGCCGGACAGGGTCACAAGAGACCCAGTACTTC. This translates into CASRTGSQETQYF.

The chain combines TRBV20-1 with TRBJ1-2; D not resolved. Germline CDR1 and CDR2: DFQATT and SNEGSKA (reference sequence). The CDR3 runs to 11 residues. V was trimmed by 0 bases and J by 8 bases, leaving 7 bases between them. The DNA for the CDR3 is TGCAGTGCTAGAGACATGCAGGGCTACACCTTC. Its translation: CSARDMQGYTF.

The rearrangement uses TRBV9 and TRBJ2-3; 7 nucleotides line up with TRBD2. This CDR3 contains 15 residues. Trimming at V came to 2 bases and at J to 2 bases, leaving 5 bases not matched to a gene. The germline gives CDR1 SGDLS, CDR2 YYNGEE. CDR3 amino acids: CASSVVGGTTDTQYF. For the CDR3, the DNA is TGTGCCAGCAGCGTGGTGGGAGGGACCACAGATACGCAGTATTTT.

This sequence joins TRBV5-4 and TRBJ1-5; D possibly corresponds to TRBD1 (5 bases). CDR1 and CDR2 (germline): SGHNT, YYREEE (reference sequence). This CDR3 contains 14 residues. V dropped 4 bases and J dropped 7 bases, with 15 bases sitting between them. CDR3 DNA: TGTGCCAGCAGCCCTGGGGGGTCAGGACAGCCCCAGCATTTT. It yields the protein CASSPGGSGQPQHF. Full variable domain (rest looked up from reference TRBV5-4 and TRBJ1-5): ETGVTQSPTHLIKTRGQQVTLRCSSQSGHNTVSWYQQALGQGPQFIFQYYREEENGRGNFPPRFSGLQFPNYSSELNVNALELDDSALYLCASSPGGSGQPQHFGDGTRLSIL.

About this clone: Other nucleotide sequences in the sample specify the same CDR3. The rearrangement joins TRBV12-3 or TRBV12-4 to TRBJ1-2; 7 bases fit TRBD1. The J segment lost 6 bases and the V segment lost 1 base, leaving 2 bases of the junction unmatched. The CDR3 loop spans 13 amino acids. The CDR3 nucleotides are TGTGCCAGCAGTTTAGGCACAGGGGATGGCTACACCTTC. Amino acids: CASSLGTGDGYTF.

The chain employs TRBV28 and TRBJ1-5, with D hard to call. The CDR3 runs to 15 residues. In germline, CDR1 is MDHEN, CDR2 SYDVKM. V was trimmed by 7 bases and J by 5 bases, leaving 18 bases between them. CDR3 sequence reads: CASIERLRFDQPQHF. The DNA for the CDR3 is TGTGCCAGCATAGAACGCCTACGGTTCGATCAGCCCCAGCATTTT.

CDR3 in amino acids: CASDSGGPANEQFF. As DNA, the CDR3 is TGTGCCAGCGATAGCGGGGGTCCCGCTAATGAGCAGTTCTTC. The gene calls are TRBV2 and TRBJ2-1; TRBD2 matches at 9 bases. The V gene's germline CDR1 is SNHLY and CDR2 FYNNEI. Unmatched junction bases numbered 9, after V lost 8 bases and J lost 7 bases. The CDR3 length is 14 residues. Combining the CDR3 with reference TRBV2 and TRBJ2-1 gives the whole variable domain EPEVTQTPSHQVTQMGQEVILRCVPISNHLYFYWYRQILGQKVEFLVSFYNNEISEKSEIFDDQFSVERPDGSNFTLKIRSTKLEDSAMYFCASDSGGPANEQFFGPGTRLTVL.

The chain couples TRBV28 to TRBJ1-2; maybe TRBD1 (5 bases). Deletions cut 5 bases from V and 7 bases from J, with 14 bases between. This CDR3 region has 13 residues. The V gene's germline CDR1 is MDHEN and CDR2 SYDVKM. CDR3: CASSPTVGLGYTF. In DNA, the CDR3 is TGTGCCAGCAGTCCCACAGTGGGGCTTGGCTACACCTTC.

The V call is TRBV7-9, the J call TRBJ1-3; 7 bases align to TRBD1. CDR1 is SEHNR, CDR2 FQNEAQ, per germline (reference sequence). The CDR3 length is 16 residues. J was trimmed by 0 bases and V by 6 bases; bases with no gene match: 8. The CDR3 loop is CASSFLQGFSGNTIYF. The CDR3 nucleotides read TGTGCCAGCAGTTTCCTACAGGGGTTCTCTGGAAACACCATATATTTT.

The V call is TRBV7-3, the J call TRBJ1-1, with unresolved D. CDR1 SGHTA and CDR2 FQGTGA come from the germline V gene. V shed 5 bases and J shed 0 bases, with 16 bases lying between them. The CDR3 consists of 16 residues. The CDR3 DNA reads TGTGCCAGCAGCCCCCGAGGGTCCTATTTGAACACTGAAGCTTTCTTT. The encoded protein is CASSPRGSYLNTEAFF.

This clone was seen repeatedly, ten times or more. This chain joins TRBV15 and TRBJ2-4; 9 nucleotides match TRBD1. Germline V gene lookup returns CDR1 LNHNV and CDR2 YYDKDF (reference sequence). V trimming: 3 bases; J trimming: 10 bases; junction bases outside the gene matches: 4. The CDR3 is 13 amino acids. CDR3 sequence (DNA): TGTGCCACCAGCAGCGCGACAGGGGGGATTCAGTACTTC. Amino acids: CATSSATGGIQYF.

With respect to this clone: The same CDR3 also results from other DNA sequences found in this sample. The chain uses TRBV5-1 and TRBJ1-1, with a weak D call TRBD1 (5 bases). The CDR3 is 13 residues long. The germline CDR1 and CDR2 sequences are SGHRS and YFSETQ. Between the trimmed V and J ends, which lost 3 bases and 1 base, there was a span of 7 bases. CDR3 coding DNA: TGCGCCAGCAGCTCCCAGGGGAACACTGAAGCTTTCTTT. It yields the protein CASSSQGNTEAFF.

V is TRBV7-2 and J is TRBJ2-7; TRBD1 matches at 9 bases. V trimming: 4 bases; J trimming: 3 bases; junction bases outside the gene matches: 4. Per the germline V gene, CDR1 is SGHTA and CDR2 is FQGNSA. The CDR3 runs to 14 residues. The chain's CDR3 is CASSSTGGFYEQYF. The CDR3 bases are TGTGCCAGCAGCTCGACAGGGGGTTTCTACGAGCAGTACTTC.

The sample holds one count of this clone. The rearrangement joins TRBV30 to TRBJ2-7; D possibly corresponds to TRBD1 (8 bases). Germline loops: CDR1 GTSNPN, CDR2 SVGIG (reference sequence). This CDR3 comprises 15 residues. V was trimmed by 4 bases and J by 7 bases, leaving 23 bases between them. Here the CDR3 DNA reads TGTGCCTGGACCAAGCGGGACAGGCCTTTTGGGGAGCAGTACTTC. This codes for CAWTKRDRPFGEQYF.

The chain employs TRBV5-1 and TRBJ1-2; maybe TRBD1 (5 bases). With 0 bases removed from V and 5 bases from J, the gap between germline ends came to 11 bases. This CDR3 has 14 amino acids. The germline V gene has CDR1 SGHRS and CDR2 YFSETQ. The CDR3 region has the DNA TGCGCCAGCAGCTTGGGGACAAGTCGGTATGGCTACACCTTC. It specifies CASSLGTSRYGYTF.

The CDR3 spells CASSPDRANSPLHF. The CDR3 nucleotides are TGCGCCAGCAGCCCCGACAGGGCCAATTCACCCCTCCACTTT. The chain carries TRBV5-1 and TRBJ1-6; 7 nucleotides align to TRBD1. Trimming at V came to 4 bases and at J to 7 bases, leaving 5 bases not matched to a gene. The germline gives CDR1 SGHRS, CDR2 YFSETQ. The CDR3 has 14 amino acids.

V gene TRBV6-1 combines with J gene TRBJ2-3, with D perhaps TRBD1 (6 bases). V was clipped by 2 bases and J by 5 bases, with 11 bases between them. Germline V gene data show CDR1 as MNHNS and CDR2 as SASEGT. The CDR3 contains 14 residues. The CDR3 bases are TGTGCCAGCAGTGAAAGGGACACGGAAGATACGCAGTATTTT. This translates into CASSERDTEDTQYF.

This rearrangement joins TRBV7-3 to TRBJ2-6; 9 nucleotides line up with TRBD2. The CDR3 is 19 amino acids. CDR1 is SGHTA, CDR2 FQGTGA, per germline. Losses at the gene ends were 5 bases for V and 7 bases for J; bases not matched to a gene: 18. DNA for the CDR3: TGTGCCAGCAGCCTCCCGGCCGCGGGAGGGAGGAGTGTAGCCAACGTCCTGACTTTC. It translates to CASSLPAAGGRSVANVLTF.

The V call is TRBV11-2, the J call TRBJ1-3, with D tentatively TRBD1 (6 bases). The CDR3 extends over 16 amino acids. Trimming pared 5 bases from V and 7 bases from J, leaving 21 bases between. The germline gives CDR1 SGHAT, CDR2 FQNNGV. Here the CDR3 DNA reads TGTGCCAGCAGCACTCAGGGTAGGGGGTTGCTGAACACCATATATTTT. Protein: CASSTQGRGLLNTIYF.

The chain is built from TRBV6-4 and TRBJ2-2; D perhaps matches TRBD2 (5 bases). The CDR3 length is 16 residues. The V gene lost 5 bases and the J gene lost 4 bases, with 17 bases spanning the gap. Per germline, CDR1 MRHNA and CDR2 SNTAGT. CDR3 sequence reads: CASSPLAASGTGELFF. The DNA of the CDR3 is TGTGCCAGCAGTCCCCTAGCCGCTTCGGGCACCGGGGAGCTGTTTTTT.

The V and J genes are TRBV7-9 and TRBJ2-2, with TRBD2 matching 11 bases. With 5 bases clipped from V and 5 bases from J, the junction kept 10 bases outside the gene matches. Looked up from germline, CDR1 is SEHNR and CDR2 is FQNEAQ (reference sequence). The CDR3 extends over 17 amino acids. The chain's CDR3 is CASSGLAGGGRTGELFF. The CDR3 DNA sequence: TGTGCCAGCAGCGGCCTAGCGGGGGGAGGAAGGACCGGGGAGCTGTTTTTT.

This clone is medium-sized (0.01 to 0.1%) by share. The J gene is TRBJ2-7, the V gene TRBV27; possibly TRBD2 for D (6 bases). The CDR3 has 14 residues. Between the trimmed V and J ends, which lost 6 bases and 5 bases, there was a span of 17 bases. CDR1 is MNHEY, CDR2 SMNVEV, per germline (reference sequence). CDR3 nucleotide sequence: TGTGCCAGCAGCCCCCGGTCGGGGGTCGACGAGCAGTACTTC. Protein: CASSPRSGVDEQYF.

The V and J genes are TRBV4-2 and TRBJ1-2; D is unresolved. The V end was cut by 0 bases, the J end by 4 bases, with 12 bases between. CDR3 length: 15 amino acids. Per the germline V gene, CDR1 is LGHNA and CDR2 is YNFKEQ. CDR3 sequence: CASSQEAEGTYGYTF. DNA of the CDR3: TGTGCCAGCAGCCAAGAGGCTGAGGGCACCTATGGCTACACCTTC.

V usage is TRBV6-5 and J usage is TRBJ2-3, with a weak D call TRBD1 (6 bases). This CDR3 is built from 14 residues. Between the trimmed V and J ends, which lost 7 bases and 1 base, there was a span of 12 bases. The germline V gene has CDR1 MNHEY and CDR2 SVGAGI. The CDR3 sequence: CASMGAGGTDTQYF. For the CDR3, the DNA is TGTGCCAGCATGGGGGCAGGGGGCACAGATACGCAGTATTTT.